This TCR beta chain appears in the sequencing data of a study of monozygotic twins with cystic fibrosis. This CDR3 contains 14 residues. Germline assignment: CDR1 KGHSH and CDR2 LQKENI. V lost 1 base to trimming and J lost 7 bases, with 10 bases between them. Study-wide results and limits: Co-twins had the most similar V usage for 13 of 16 pairs, J for 8. Clonality was generally low (median about 0.0095), higher in the most severe patients.

About this clone itself: The antigen remains unidentified.

TCRdb's table, derived via immunoSEQ multiplex PCR, lists solely in-frame clones and lacks some. The sample holds 7,100 or so clones, approximately 95% seen once. V and J are TRBV18 and TRBJ1-4; no firm D call. This sequence originates from a boy between 2 and 10 years old with cystic fibrosis. Sample: blood. The CDR3 bases are TGTGCCAGCTCACCACAAGGTCCCTTTGAAAAACTGTTTTTT. It codes for CASSPQGPFEKLFF.